Each of the 18 T cell receptor beta chains below was sequenced from the same sample in a study of blood T cell repertoires in COVID-19. The protocol was immunoSEQ multiplex PCR, while the TCRdb copy is restricted to in-frame clones and leaves out a portion. The sample has 140,000 to 150,000 clones, approximately 87% seen once. Sequenced input: peripheral blood. The receptor set was obtained from a man of 80 years or more with acute or convalescent COVID-19.

V gene TRBV24-1 combines with J gene TRBJ1-2; D remains unclear. CDR1 KGHDR and CDR2 SFDVKD come from the germline V gene. CDR3 length equals 13 residues. The ends were cut back, 7 bases at V and 0 bases at J, with 8 bases in the middle. CDR3 in DNA: TGTGCCACCAGGGGCCCTGCTAACTATGGCTACACCTTC. The encoded protein is CATRGPANYGYTF.

The count of this clone is one. The rearrangement joins TRBV4-1 to TRBJ2-1, with TRBD2 identical over 13 bases. The V gene's germline CDR1 is MGHRA and CDR2 YSYEKL. The CDR3 has 15 residues. Trimming removed 3 bases from V and 11 bases from J; junction bases left unmatched: 7. CDR3 sequence reads: CASSHAGTSGTKQFF. Written as DNA, the CDR3 is TGCGCCAGCAGCCATGCTGGGACTAGCGGGACGAAGCAGTTCTTC.

This chain joins TRBV18 and TRBJ2-1, with TRBD2 as a possible D gene (6 bases). CDR1 is KGHSH, CDR2 LQKENI, per germline. The CDR3 has 17 amino acids. V was trimmed by 1 base and J by 0 bases, leaving 13 bases between them. DNA of the CDR3: TGTGCCAGCTCACCACTTGGGGGAGGTCTCTCCTACAATGAGCAGTTCTTC. Translation gives CASSPLGGGLSYNEQFF.

This clone has just one count. V and J are TRBV2 and TRBJ2-3; D gene uncertain. The CDR3 has 14 residues. Trimming removed 0 bases at V and 1 base at J, with 5 bases between. From germline, CDR1 is SNHLY and CDR2 FYNNEI. CDR3 DNA: TGTGCCAGCAGTGAAGCGGCGGGCACAGATACGCAGTATTTT. It specifies CASSEAAGTDTQYF.

The V and J genes are TRBV4-1 and TRBJ1-6; 9 nucleotides align to TRBD1. V lost 0 bases to trimming and J lost 8 bases; unmatched junction nucleotides: 5. This CDR3 is built from 16 residues. Per the germline V gene, CDR1 is MGHRA and CDR2 is YSYEKL. The CDR3 reads CASSQDGRTGDSPLHF. The DNA for the CDR3 is TGCGCCAGCAGCCAAGATGGAAGGACAGGGGATTCACCCCTCCACTTT.

The J gene is TRBJ2-5, the V gene TRBV7-2; perhaps TRBD2 as D (5 bases). V lost 2 bases and J lost 2, with 9 bases in between. Germline-derived CDR1 and CDR2 are SGHTA and FQGNSA. The CDR3 extends over 14 amino acids. CDR3: CASSLIGKQETQYF. CDR3 nucleotide sequence: TGTGCCAGCAGCTTAATCGGGAAACAAGAGACCCAGTACTTC.

The genes are TRBV6-5 and TRBJ2-3, with 8 bases matching TRBD1. The CDR3 sequence is 15 residues long. V lost 5 bases, J lost 6 bases, and 10 bases stayed unmatched. Germline V lookup: CDR1 MNHEY, CDR2 SVGAGI. In nucleotides, the CDR3 is TGTGCCAGCAGTCGGCCAGGGGGCGTCGGGGATACGCAGTATTTT. Its protein is CASSRPGGVGDTQYF.

This clone appeared once. The V and J genes are TRBV27 and TRBJ2-5; D is undetermined. There are 13 residues in the CDR3. Germline V gene data show CDR1 as MNHEY and CDR2 as SMNVEV (reference sequence). Deletions cut 6 bases from V and 1 base from J, with 9 bases between. The CDR3 DNA sequence: TGTGCCAGCAGCCGTGGGCTCCAAGAGACCCAGTACTTC. Its translation: CASSRGLQETQYF.

This clone was detected only once. This chain links TRBV19 with TRBJ2-1; 10 nucleotides line up with TRBD2. CDR1 and CDR2 (germline): LNHDA, SQIVND (reference sequence). V shed 6 bases, J shed 7 bases, and the junction held 9 bases outside the gene matches. CDR3 length equals 15 residues. As DNA, the CDR3 is TGTGCCAGTAGGTTAGCGGGAGGCGCCTTGAATGAGCAGTTCTTC. Encoded protein: CASRLAGGALNEQFF.

This sequence joins TRBV5-1 and TRBJ2-2; TRBD1 aligns across 9 bases. Germline V lookup: CDR1 SGHRS, CDR2 YFSETQ. The CDR3 totals 16 residues. V shed 3 bases and J 3 bases; nucleotides not matched to a gene: 6. The CDR3 region has the DNA TGCGCCAGCAGCTCAAGACGACAGGGGGACACCGGGGAGCTGTTTTTT. Amino acid sequence: CASSSRRQGDTGELFF.

V is TRBV28 and J is TRBJ2-3; 8 nucleotides agree with TRBD2. V lost 8 bases to trimming and J lost 4 bases; unmatched junction nucleotides: 11. The CDR3 has 15 residues. Per the germline V gene, CDR1 is MDHEN and CDR2 is SYDVKM. CDR3 residues: CASGLNGRGADTQYF. The CDR3 DNA is TGTGCCAGCGGTCTGAACGGGAGGGGTGCAGATACGCAGTATTTT.

This sequence joins TRBV2 and TRBJ1-2; no definite D call. The CDR3 loop spans 15 amino acids. Trimming removed 2 bases at V and 3 bases at J, with 13 bases between. Looked up from germline, CDR1 is SNHLY and CDR2 is FYNNEI. CDR3 protein: CASSETPGGYYGYTF. For the CDR3, the DNA is TGTGCCAGCAGTGAAACCCCAGGAGGGTACTATGGCTACACCTTC.

J is TRBJ2-7 and V is TRBV27; D is possibly TRBD1 (6 bases). The CDR3 contains 16 residues. Trimming removed 0 bases at V and 1 base at J, with 13 bases between. Germline V gene sequence: CDR1 MNHEY, CDR2 SMNVEV (reference sequence). The CDR3 sequence is CASSLSFRGRSYEQYF. DNA of the CDR3: TGTGCCAGCAGTTTATCTTTCAGGGGTCGATCCTACGAGCAGTACTTC.

The CDR3 spells CASSSLKLEAFF. The CDR3 DNA follows: TGTGCCAGCAGCTCGTTAAAGCTTGAAGCTTTCTTT. J is TRBJ1-1 and V is TRBV11-2; D remains unclear. Per the germline V gene, CDR1 is SGHAT and CDR2 is FQNNGV. V lost 4 bases and J 7 bases, leaving 10 bases between the germline ends. The CDR3 extends over 12 amino acids.

The chain carries TRBV10-2 and TRBJ2-7; D might be TRBD1 (6 bases). Germline CDR1 and CDR2: WSHSY and SAAADI. The V and J ends lost 7 bases and 3 bases respectively, with 10 bases between them. The CDR3 has 12 amino acids. CDR3 in DNA: TGCGCCAGCACCCCGGACAGCTACGAGCAGTACTTC. This gives the protein CASTPDSYEQYF.

The chain is built from TRBV28 and TRBJ1-1, with D unclear. Trimming took 1 base from V and 1 from J, leaving 4 bases between them. CDR3 length: 13 amino acids. Germline V gene data show CDR1 as MDHEN and CDR2 as SYDVKM. CDR3 loop: CASSLSGNTEAFF. The CDR3 DNA reads as TGTGCCAGCAGTTTATCAGGGAACACTGAAGCTTTCTTT. The variable domain in full, with the rest retrieved from reference TRBV28 and TRBJ1-1, is DVKVTQSSRYLVKRTGEKVFLECVQDMDHENMFWYRQDPGLGLRLIYFSYDVKMKEKGDIPEGYSVSREKKERFSLILESASTNQTSMYLCASSLSGNTEAFFGQGTRLTVV.

The chain links TRBV5-4 to TRBJ1-1, with D tentatively TRBD1 (5 bases). Germline CDR1 reads SGHNT; CDR2 reads YYREEE (reference sequence). This CDR3 region has 14 residues. The V and J ends lost 4 bases and 5 bases respectively, with 15 bases between them. The DNA of the CDR3 is TGTGCCAGCAGCGTCGCGGGGGGAAGGACTGAAGCTTTCTTT. Protein sequence: CASSVAGGRTEAFF.

The chain is built from TRBV11-3 and TRBJ2-1; a weak D match, TRBD2 (5 bases). The CDR3 has 14 amino acids. The V end was cut by 3 bases, the J end by 5 bases, with 11 bases between. Germline assignment: CDR1 SGHNT and CDR2 YENEEA. The CDR3 is CASSFPGNHNEQFF. CDR3 DNA: TGTGCCAGCAGCTTTCCCGGGAACCACAATGAGCAGTTCTTC.